The 6 T cell receptor beta chains in this list originate from one sample, sequenced in a study of blood T cell repertoires in COVID-19. TCRdb keeps only in-frame clones here, not all; method: immunoSEQ multiplex PCR. The data contain roughly 150,000 clones, roughly nine tenths of them singletons. Sequencing was carried out using PBMCs or T cells enriched from blood (not recorded which). Every receptor here comes from a woman aged 40 to 55 who had been exposed to COVID-19.

This chain connects TRBV2 to TRBJ1-2; perhaps TRBD1 as D (5 bases). The CDR3 is 12 residues long. Per germline, CDR1 SNHLY and CDR2 FYNNEI. V lost 6 bases to trimming and J lost 8 bases, with 13 bases between them. CDR3 nucleotide sequence: TGTGCCAGCAGCCGACAGAGTGAAGGCTACACCTTC. Protein sequence: CASSRQSEGYTF.

This chain links TRBV6-5 with TRBJ2-7; 8 nucleotides match TRBD2. The CDR3 sequence is 16 residues long. The germline gives CDR1 MNHEY, CDR2 SVGAGI. V was pared by 2 bases and J by 6 bases, with 12 bases of the junction left unmatched. The CDR3 DNA reads TGTGCCAGCAGTTACACTCGAACGGGACTAGGTGGCGAGCAGTACTTC. Its protein is CASSYTRTGLGGEQYF.

The CDR3 loop is CASSLAGREQYF. CDR3 nucleotide sequence: TGCGCCAGCAGCTTGGCGGGGAGGGAGCAGTACTTC. The V gene is TRBV5-1, the J gene TRBJ2-7, with a possible D match to TRBD2 (6 bases). Germline values: CDR1 SGHRS, CDR2 YFSETQ. V dropped 0 bases and J dropped 7 bases, with 8 bases sitting between them. This CDR3 contains 12 residues.

The CDR3 protein is CASSVSGPYEQYF. The CDR3 nucleotides are TGTGCCAGCAGCGTGTCCGGTCCCTACGAGCAGTACTTC. The V gene is TRBV11-2, the J gene TRBJ2-7; D is unclear. Germline-derived CDR1 and CDR2 are SGHAT and FQNNGV. Trimming took off 5 bases at V and 2 bases at J, with 10 bases between the two ends. The CDR3 runs to 13 residues.

The CDR3 DNA reads as TGTGCCAGCAGTTCCCGAGTGGGGGCAACCAATCAGCCCCAGCATTTT. Translating it yields CASSSRVGATNQPQHF. This chain connects TRBV27 to TRBJ1-5; possibly TRBD1 for D (6 bases). Trimming took 4 bases from V and 3 from J, leaving 16 bases between them. Germline lookup yields CDR1 MNHEY and CDR2 SMNVEV (reference sequence). This CDR3 spans 16 amino acids.

The chain recombines TRBV9 with TRBJ1-4, with 8 bases fitting TRBD1. V dropped 3 bases and J dropped 8; count of bases not matched to a gene: 9. The CDR3 runs to 15 residues. The germline V gene has CDR1 SGDLS and CDR2 YYNGEE. For the CDR3, the DNA is TGTGCCAGCAGCGCGGAAGACAGGGGAGCCGAAAAACTGTTTTTT. It yields the protein CASSAEDRGAEKLFF. Supplemented by reference TRBV9 and TRBJ1-4, the full variable domain reads DSGVTQTPKHLITATGQRVTLRCSPRSGDLSVYWYQQSLDQGLQFLIQYYNGEERAKGNILERFSAQQFPDLHSELNLSSLELGDSALYFCASSAEDRGAEKLFFGSGTQLSVL.